This is a list of T cell receptor beta chains from one sample in a study of cytomegalovirus exposure and HLA in healthy donors. Clones were read by immunoSEQ multiplex PCR, and TCRdb kept only the in-frame ones, dropping some. There are fewer than 200,000 clones in the sample; roughly 90% occur only once, and around 0.99% lies in the top ten. Sequencing was done on a sample of PBMCs. These receptors originate from a boy between 2 and 10 years old in good health and CMV-seronegative. Each CDR3 is given with its conserved first and last residue. The D gene is left open where the match is weak. Clone sizes are given selectively: once, few, many, or a class where the clone is expanded.

j_call d_call v_call clone_size cdr3_aa cdr3_nt
TRBJ2-7 . TRBV7-9 . CSSSLGGSYEQYF TGTTCCAGCAGCTTAGGAGGCAGCTACGAGCAGTACTTC
TRBJ1-1 . TRBV27 few CASSLATENTEAFF TGTGCCAGCAGTTTAGCCACAGAGAACACTGAAGCTTTCTTT
TRBJ2-7 . TRBV2 . CASTFSALDEQYF TGTGCCAGCACTTTCAGTGCTCTCGACGAGCAGTACTTC
TRBJ2-1 TRBD1 TRBV15 . CATSRAGQGNNEQFF TGTGCCACCAGCAGGGCGGGACAGGGTAACAATGAGCAGTTCTTC
TRBJ1-5 . TRBV2 . CASMGGTSNQPQHF TGTGCCAGCATGGGAGGGACTAGCAATCAGCCCCAGCATTTT
TRBJ1-5 . TRBV30 . CAWSVGRGQPQHF TGTGCCTGGAGTGTTGGGAGAGGTCAGCCCCAGCATTTT
TRBJ2-7 . TRBV6-1 . CASSDRGAGYEQYF TGTGCCAGCAGTGACAGGGGGGCAGGCTACGAGCAGTACTTC
TRBJ1-4 TRBD1 TRBV6-5 . CASSRSGGADEKLFF TGTGCCAGCAGTCGCTCAGGGGGCGCGGATGAAAAACTGTTTTTT
TRBJ2-3 . TRBV5-1 . CASSYPTSSDTQYF TGCGCCAGCAGTTACCCAACTAGTTCCGATACGCAGTATTTT
TRBJ2-2 . TRBV9 . CASSVAIAMNTGELFF TGTGCCAGCAGCGTAGCCATAGCGATGAACACCGGGGAGCTGTTTTTT
TRBJ2-7 TRBD2 TRBV7-2 . CASSPVAGGPYEQYF TGTGCCAGCAGCCCCGTAGCGGGGGGACCCTACGAGCAGTACTTC
TRBJ1-1 . TRBV6-6 few CASSYPGETEAFF TGTGCCAGCAGTTACCCCGGAGAGACTGAAGCTTTCTTT
TRBJ2-4 . TRBV28 . CASSALKNIQYF TGTGCCAGCAGTGCGCTAAAAAACATTCAGTACTTC
TRBJ1-4 TRBD1 TRBV2 few CASSGTGAEKLFF TGTGCCAGCAGTGGAACAGGGGCGGAAAAACTGTTTTTT
TRBJ2-7 TRBD2 TRBV7-8 . CASKRTGGSSYEQYF TGTGCCAGTAAACGGACGGGGGGGAGCTCCTACGAGCAGTACTTC
TRBJ2-7 TRBD1 TRBV30 . CARGTGVFYEQYF TGTGCCCGGGGGACAGGGGTATTCTACGAGCAGTACTTC
TRBJ2-2 . TRBV6-4 . CASSRKPPIGVTNTGELFF TGTGCCAGCAGCCGCAAACCACCGATCGGGGTGACGAACACCGGGGAGCTGTTTTTT
TRBJ2-5 . TRBV5-1 once CASSLRRAQETQYF TGCGCCAGCAGCTTAAGGAGGGCGCAAGAGACCCAGTACTTC
TRBJ2-7 . TRBV5-5 . CASSFGGGDIYEQYF TGTGCCAGCAGCTTTGGGGGGGGCGATATCTACGAGCAGTACTTC
TRBJ1-1 . TRBV11-2 . CASSAQGGTKAFF TGTGCCAGCAGCGCCCAAGGAGGAACTAAAGCTTTCTTT
TRBJ2-3 . TRBV27 . CASSSRWGGGYTQYF TGTGCCAGCAGTTCCCGATGGGGTGGAGGTTATACGCAGTATTTT
TRBJ2-7 TRBD1 TRBV28 . CASASPGQGYEQYF TGTGCCAGCGCATCCCCGGGACAGGGTTACGAGCAGTACTTC